These 27 T cell receptor beta chains came from one sample sequenced in a study of regulatory T cells in long-lasting Graves disease. Arm-PCR of CDR3 regions and iRepertoire HTBI primers were used to build TCR beta libraries. TCRdb ran MiXCR on the multiplex PCR reads and lists one entry per CDR3 protein. This table has about 520,000 distinct CDR3 sequences, 12% appearing once. Regarding time point: newly diagnosed GD, antithyroid drugs for less than 3 months. PBMC-derived RNA was used for the TCR library. The sample also formed part of further work on T cells in Graves' hyperthyroidism and ophthalmopathy.

The starting material was peripheral blood mononuclear cells (PBMCs), obtained at new diagnosis, from a patient treated with antithyroid drugs. Receptor source: a young woman with Graves disease.

This clonotype was counted at least ten times. The J gene is TRBJ1-6, the V gene TRBV11-2, with 8 bases fitting TRBD1. Germline CDR1 SGHAT, CDR2 FQNNGV. V lost 2 bases to trimming and J lost 15 bases; unmatched junction nucleotides: 6. The CDR3 runs to 13 residues. The CDR3 DNA reads TGTGCCAGCAGCTTACTCCAAGGACAGGGCCTCCACTTT. Translation gives CASSLLQGQGLHF.

In its sample, this clonotype was seen many times. This chain joins TRBV29-1 and TRBJ1-1; D is unclear. Trimming removed 3 bases at V and 1 base at J, with 3 bases between. This CDR3 has 11 amino acids. Per the germline V gene, CDR1 is SQVTM and CDR2 is ANQGSEA. CDR3 protein: CSVDQNTEAFF. CDR3 coding DNA: TGCAGCGTTGACCAGAACACTGAAGCTTTCTTT.

This clonotype was counted only a few times. The V call is TRBV7-2, the J call TRBJ2-5; D might be TRBD1 (5 bases). The CDR3 contains 16 residues. Germline loops: CDR1 SGHTA, CDR2 FQGNSA. V lost 6 bases to trimming and J lost 1 base, with 18 bases between them. CDR3 coding DNA: TGTGCCAGCAGTGTTAATCTTGGGGCGGCCCAAGAGACCCAGTACTTC. Translated: CASSVNLGAAQETQYF.

Worth noting for this clonotype: The junction does not match germline at one end; this may be a read error. V is TRBV12-3 or TRBV12-4 and J is TRBJ2-4; the D gene is possibly TRBD1 (6 bases). The CDR3 sequence is 14 residues long. The CDR3, as DNA: TGTGCCAGCTGTTTCACAGGGTCCCAAAACATTCAGTACTTC. Amino acid sequence: CASCFTGSQNIQYF.

This clonotype was recorded at least ten times. This chain connects TRBV2 to TRBJ2-7; 10 bases align to TRBD1. Looked up from germline, CDR1 is SNHLY and CDR2 is FYNNEI. V dropped 6 bases and J dropped 4; count of bases not matched to a gene: 6. The CDR3 contains 14 residues. The CDR3 nucleotides read TGTGCCAGCAGGGCAGACAGGGGGCAGTACGAGCAGTACTTC. It codes for CASRADRGQYEQYF.

Worth noting for this clonotype: A much more abundant neighbour one base away suggests this may be a read error. The chain couples TRBV2 to TRBJ2-1; 8 nucleotides agree with TRBD1. TRBJ2-5 explains the end of the DNA better; the J call may be wrong. The CDR3 has 15 amino acids. Germline loops: CDR1 SNHLY, CDR2 FYNNEI. For the CDR3, the DNA is TGTGCCAGCCGTGGACAGGGCAGGTCCCAAGAGACCCAGTACTTC. Translating gives CASRGQGRSQETQYF.

This clonotype came up many times. CDR3 nucleotide sequence: TGTGCCAGCAGTACCCCCCGGACAGGGGGCAAGAACGAGCAGTACTTC. Its translation: CASSTPRTGGKNEQYF. This chain uses TRBV6-1 with TRBJ2-7, with 11 bases matching TRBD1. This CDR3 region has 16 residues. V shed 5 bases, J shed 5 bases, and the junction held 11 bases outside the gene matches. From germline, CDR1 is MNHNS and CDR2 SASEGT.

Concerning this clonotype itself: Being one base from a much bigger clone, this may be a read error. This sequence joins TRBV27 and TRBJ1-1, with unresolved D. CDR3 size: 12 residues. From germline, CDR1 is MNHEY and CDR2 SMNVEV (reference sequence). V gave up 8 bases and J gave up 4 bases, with 11 bases separating them. DNA for the CDR3: TGTGCCAGCTTCGAAAGGGCCACTGAAGCTTTCTTT. The encoded protein is CASFERATEAFF.

The sample holds many counts of this clonotype. This chain connects TRBV12-3 or TRBV12-4 to TRBJ2-5; weak D call: TRBD1 (6 bases). V was clipped by 7 bases and J by 5 bases, with 17 bases between them. This CDR3 has 14 residues. CDR3 loop: CASTLRQGTETQYF. The DNA of the CDR3 is TGTGCCAGCACCCTAAGGCAGGGGACGGAGACCCAGTACTTC.

In this sample, this clonotype turned up many times. This rearrangement joins TRBV14 to TRBJ1-2; tentative D call: TRBD1 (5 bases). V lost 1 base and J lost 6, with 15 bases in between. Germline assignment: CDR1 SGHDN and CDR2 FVKESK. The CDR3 is 15 residues long. CDR3 amino acids: CASSQVGAGLNGYTF. The CDR3 DNA sequence: TGTGCCAGCAGCCAAGTAGGGGCAGGGTTGAATGGCTACACCTTC.

In this sample, this clonotype turned up many times. The CDR3 loop reads CASSPGTAQMNTEAFF. Written as DNA, the CDR3 is TGTGCCAGCAGCCCGGGGACAGCCCAAATGAACACTGAAGCTTTCTTT. This chain links TRBV3-1 with TRBJ1-1; 7 bases match TRBD1. The germline gives CDR1 LGHDT, CDR2 YNNKEL (reference sequence). CDR3 size: 16 residues. The ends lost 4 bases at V and 0 bases at J; junction bases unmatched: 8.

This clonotype came up many times. Its ends do not fully match the called genes, so a read error is possible. This sequence joins TRBV5-1 and TRBJ2-7; 10 bases match TRBD1. The CDR3 covers 14 residues. CDR1 and CDR2 from the germline V gene are SGHRS and YFSETQ. The chain's CDR3 is CASRRQGANYEQYF. DNA for the CDR3: TGTGCCAGCAGAAGACAGGGGGCGAACTACGAGCAGTACTTC.

This clonotype was recorded at least ten times. The DNA for the CDR3 is TGTGCCAGCAGTAATCGACAGGGGGCCACTTCACCCCTCCACTTT. Amino acid sequence: CASSNRQGATSPLHF. The chain combines TRBV28 with TRBJ1-6, with 10 bases matching TRBD1. J gave up 9 bases and V 5 bases, and 7 bases lay outside the gene matches. CDR3 length: 15 residues. CDR1 and CDR2 from the germline V gene are MDHEN and SYDVKM.

About this clonotype: A far larger clone is only one base removed, so a read error is likely. The chain recombines TRBV11-2 with TRBJ2-5; D is ambiguous. The CDR3 is made up of 13 amino acids. Germline assignment: CDR1 SGHAT and CDR2 FQNNGV. This CDR3 reads CAGSRTVQETQYF. As DNA, the CDR3 is TGTGCCGGCAGCCGCACAGTTCAAGAGACCCAGTACTTC.

This clonotype was seen more than once but under ten times. The CDR3 region has the DNA TGTGCCAGCAGTTACAGGGCTACGGGACTAGCGGGAGGGCCAGGGTCCTACAATGAGCAGTTCTTC. Encoded protein: CASSYRATGLAGGPGSYNEQFF. V gene TRBV27 combines with J gene TRBJ2-1; 16 bases fit TRBD2. V lost 4 bases, J lost 1 base, and 16 bases stayed unmatched. Germline assignment: CDR1 MNHEY and CDR2 SMNVEV (reference sequence). The CDR3 extends over 22 amino acids.

This clonotype was seen many times. This sequence joins TRBV20-1 and TRBJ2-5; D may correspond to TRBD1 or TRBD2 (6 bases each). The CDR3 is made up of 14 amino acids. From germline, CDR1 is DFQATT and CDR2 SNEGSKA (reference sequence). The V gene lost 1 base and the J gene lost 4 bases, with 13 bases spanning the gap. CDR3 coding DNA: TGCAGTGCTAGAGGACAGGAGGGGATAGAGACCCAGTACTTC. As protein: CSARGQEGIETQYF.

Turning to this clonotype: This CDR3 is missing its conserved last phenylalanine or tryptophan, likely due to a read error. The chain recombines TRBV19 with TRBJ1-5, with D perhaps matching TRBD1 (6 bases). The CDR3 spans 13 residues. Germline V lookup: CDR1 LNHDA, CDR2 SQIVND (reference sequence). V lost 7 bases to trimming and J lost 3 bases, with 10 bases between them. The CDR3 nucleotides are TGTGCCAGTAAAGACAGGCTCAATCAGCCCCAGCATTCT. This encodes CASKDRLNQPQHS.

The chain joins TRBV30 to TRBJ1-1; D not certain. The length of the CDR3 is 14 residues. Looked up from germline, CDR1 is GTSNPN and CDR2 is SVGIG (reference sequence). Trimming cost V 1 base and J 0 bases, with 9 bases left between them. The CDR3 is CAWSAQTVNTEAFF. The CDR3 DNA reads as TGTGCCTGGAGTGCCCAGACGGTGAACACTGAAGCTTTCTTT.

This clonotype was seen repeatedly, ten times or more. The J gene is TRBJ2-5, the V gene TRBV3-1, with D unclear. Germline values: CDR1 LGHDT, CDR2 YNNKEL (reference sequence). The CDR3 is made up of 13 amino acids. Trimming took off 4 bases at V and 7 bases at J, with 13 bases between the two ends. The CDR3 DNA is TGTGCCAGCAGCCCGATTCCGATCGGGACCCAGTACTTC. Translation gives CASSPIPIGTQYF.

The rearrangement uses TRBV3-1 and TRBJ2-2, with D possibly TRBD1 on 6 matching bases. V dropped 2 bases and J dropped 4 bases, with 14 bases sitting between them. The CDR3 spans 16 residues. The germline CDR1 and CDR2 sequences are LGHDT and YNNKEL (reference sequence). The CDR3 DNA sequence: TGTGCCAGCAGCCAATATAGGACAGTGAGCACCGGGGAGCTGTTTTTT. This gives the protein CASSQYRTVSTGELFF.

This clonotype was counted at least ten times. The J gene is TRBJ2-1, the V gene TRBV20-1; possible D gene TRBD2, 6 bases. V was pared by 6 bases and J by 13 bases, with 16 bases between. The CDR3 sequence is 11 residues long. Germline V lookup: CDR1 DFQATT, CDR2 SNEGSKA (reference sequence). The CDR3 spells CSAPLGTLQFF. CDR3 sequence (DNA): TGCAGTGCCCCTCTCGGGACTTTACAGTTCTTC.

The sample holds many counts of this clonotype. The V call is TRBV27, the J call TRBJ2-7; TRBD2 agrees at 15 bases. The J segment lost 0 bases and the V segment lost 8 bases, leaving 8 bases of the junction unmatched. Germline lookup yields CDR1 MNHEY and CDR2 SMNVEV (reference sequence). The CDR3 loop spans 17 amino acids. Here the CDR3 reads CASGLWTSGRASYEQYF. CDR3 bases: TGTGCCAGCGGGCTGTGGACTAGCGGGAGGGCCTCCTACGAGCAGTACTTC.

Note on this clonotype: A far more abundant clone sits one base away, making this likely a read error. V gene TRBV7-2 combines with J gene TRBJ2-7; D remains ambiguous. In germline, CDR1 is SGHTA, CDR2 FQGNSA. The CDR3 has 14 residues. The CDR3 region has the DNA TGTGCCATCAGCTTAGTTGCAGGCTCCTACGAGCAGTACTTC. This sequence encodes CAISLVAGSYEQYF.

A note on this clonotype: A read error is likely here: a far larger clone is one base away. The chain couples TRBV2 to TRBJ2-1; 7 bases fit TRBD1. Looked up from germline, CDR1 is SNHLY and CDR2 is FYNNEI. The CDR3 is 15 residues long. CDR3 in amino acids: CASSPGTVSHNEQFF. CDR3 coding DNA: TGTGCCAGCAGCCCCGGGACAGTCTCCCACAATGAGCAGTTCTTC.

Remarks on this clonotype: This could be a read error, since a much larger clone is one nucleotide away. The J gene is TRBJ2-7, the V gene TRBV6-2 or TRBV6-3; TRBD1 matches at 9 bases. After removal of 5 bases from V and 4 bases from J, the junction contained 15 bases not matched to a gene. The CDR3 consists of 17 residues. Germline CDR1 MNHEY, CDR2 SVGEGT. CDR3 bases: TGTGCCAGCAGTCTCTATTGGGCAGGGGACAGGGCGTACGAGCAGTACTTC. It specifies CASSLYWAGDRAYEQYF.

A word on this clonotype: The junction shows a germline mismatch at one end, possibly a read error. V usage is TRBV15 and J usage is TRBJ2-7; TRBD2 matches at 9 bases. Germline CDR1 LNHNV, CDR2 YYDKDF (reference sequence). The length of the CDR3 is 13 residues. The CDR3: CATSRGPSSGVDF. DNA for the CDR3: TGTGCCACCAGCAGAGGACCCTCTAGCGGGGTCGACTTC. The full variable domain, completed using reference TRBV15 and TRBJ2-7, is DAMVIQNPRYQVTQFGKPVTLSCSQTLNHNVMYWYQQKSSQAPKLLFHYYDKDFNNEADTPDNFQSRRPNTSFCFLDIRSPGLGDTAMYLCATSRGPSSGVDFGPGTRLTVT.

This clonotype was seen many times. The V call is TRBV12-3 or TRBV12-4, the J call TRBJ2-7; D is perhaps TRBD1 or TRBD2 (6 bases each). There are 15 residues in the CDR3. Trimming stripped 1 base from V and 5 bases from J, with 15 bases between. The CDR3 loop is CASSLGTGAVNEQYF. CDR3 nucleotides: TGTGCCAGCAGTTTAGGAACGGGGGCGGTAAACGAGCAGTACTTC.